The T cell receptor (beta chain) under discussion was sequenced for a study of blood T cell repertoires in COVID-19. Study-wide background: The cDNA or gDNA used as material had been derived from T cells, B-cell-depleted T cells, or PBMCs.

Measured with immunoSEQ multiplex PCR; TCRdb has only the in-frame clones, and not every one. Counted here are 200,000 or so clones, 70% to 85% occurring once; the ten biggest clones make up around 6.9%. The CDR3 has 16 residues. The V end was cut by 0 bases, the J end by 5 bases, with 14 bases between. Germline V gene sequence: CDR1 SGHRS, CDR2 YFSETQ. Source material: peripheral blood. The receptor's source is a human donor with acute or convalescent COVID-19. The donor label of this sample is uncertain. This rearrangement joins TRBV5-1 to TRBJ2-2; D might be TRBD1 (6 bases). Written as DNA, the CDR3 is TGCGCCAGCAGCTTGGCACAGGTGGGGGCGACCGGGGAGCTGTTTTTT. It specifies CASSLAQVGATGELFF.